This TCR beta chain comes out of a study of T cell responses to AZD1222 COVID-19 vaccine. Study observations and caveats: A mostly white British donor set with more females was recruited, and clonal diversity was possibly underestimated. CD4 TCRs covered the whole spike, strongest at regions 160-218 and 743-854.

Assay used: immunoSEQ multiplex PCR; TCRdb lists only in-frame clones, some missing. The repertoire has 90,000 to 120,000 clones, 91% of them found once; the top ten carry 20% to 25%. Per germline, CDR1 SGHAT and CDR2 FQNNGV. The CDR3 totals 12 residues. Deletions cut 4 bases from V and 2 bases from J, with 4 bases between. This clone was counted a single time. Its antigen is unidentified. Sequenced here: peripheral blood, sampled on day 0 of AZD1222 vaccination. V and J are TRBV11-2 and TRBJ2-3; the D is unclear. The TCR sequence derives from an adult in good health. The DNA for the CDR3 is TGTGCCAGCAGCTCCAACACAGATACGCAGTATTTT. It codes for CASSSNTDTQYF. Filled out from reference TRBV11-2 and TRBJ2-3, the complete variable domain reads EAGVAQSPRYKIIEKRQSVAFWCNPISGHATLYWYQQILGQGPKLLIQFQNNGVVDDSQLPKDRFSAERLKGVDSTLKIQPAKLEDSAVYLCASSSNTDTQYFGPGTRLTVL.